This T cell receptor beta chain emerged from a study of glioma-infiltrating T cells. Points from the study as a whole: Above-expected tissue-blood divergence occurred in all gliomas, most in low-grade ones. Very few CDR3 sequences were shared between tissue and blood.

TCR alpha and beta CDR3 regions were amplified from RNA using iRepertoire nested multiplex PCR. Input was roughly 95-400 ng of tissue mRNA or PBMC total RNA. TCRdb ran MiXCR on the multiplex PCR reads and lists one entry per CDR3 protein. The sample has some 160,000 distinct CDR3 sequences; more than 35% are singletons. The V end was cut by 2 bases, the J end by 4 bases, with 9 bases between. The CDR3 consists of 13 residues. In germline, CDR1 is SNHLY, CDR2 FYNNEI. Turning to this clonotype: Its antigen is undetermined.

The TCR sequence derives from a human donor with low-grade glioma or glioblastoma, undergoing nonglioma brain surgery, or in good health (not recorded which). What was sequenced was glioma tissue, nonneoplastic brain tissue, or PBMCs (not recorded which). The V and J genes are TRBV2 and TRBJ2-7, with D possibly TRBD2 on 5 matching bases. CDR3 amino acids: CASSERRKYEQYF. CDR3 bases: TGTGCCAGCAGTGAAAGGAGGAAGTACGAGCAGTACTTC.